This record looks at one T cell receptor beta chain sequence and its context. Which antigen it targets is not known. No per-base quality is available; no much larger clone lies one base away. The data belong to a study of T cells in localized non-small cell lung cancer (dated by TCRdb to 2019 to 2021). About the study as a whole: T cell repertoires of a few hundred early-stage NSCLC patients were analyzed, with tumors being compared against uninvolved tumor-adjacent lungs. The cohort comprised 236 treatment-naïve NSCLC patients with resected, localized lung tumors. The mean age of the NSCLC patients was roughly 70 years, with 130 or so men and nearly 110 women.

At diagnosis, tumor, uninvolved tumor-adjacent lung and peripheral blood were collected and then preserved as a mix of FFPE and fresh-frozen material. For TCR repertoire profiling, blood samples were analyzed as peripheral blood mononuclear cells. Study-level results and caveats: Because the study design was exploratory, TCR variables were selected using unadjusted p-values without false-discovery rate correction. Higher blood T cell density associated with longer overall survival, while higher adjacent-lung clonality associated with shorter survival. Uninvolved tumor-adjacent lung showed the highest T cell clonality, higher than tumor, which suggests more focused antigenic responses in the uninvolved tumor-adjacent lung. Because multi-region sequencing of the tumors was not done, intratumor heterogeneity could not be ruled out. A median of about 55 of the top 100 tumor clones were detected in paired uninvolved adjacent lung, and some 30 of these tumor clones were also found among the top 100 clones of the paired uninvolved adjacent lung.

TCR beta CDR3 regions were sequenced from DNA using the immunoSEQ Assay. As for the authors' bioinformatics: To compute T cell density, TCR beta template counts were normalized to usable DNA, which was estimated by amplifying housekeeping genes. The preseqR package was used to estimate richness by extrapolating to 400,000 templates for PBMC samples and to 120,000 templates for tissue samples. Clonality was taken to be one minus Pielou's evenness. Tissue-enriched TCRs were identified by differential abundance testing using productive amino-acid clonotypes, minimum total count 5 and alpha 0.1. The Jaccard Index and the Morisita Overlap Index were used to measure how much the repertoires overlapped between compartments. GLIPH grouped TCR beta CDR3s together with public tetramer-defined viral CDR3s, and a viral motif had to include at least three viral sequences and also show V-gene enrichment. TCRdb holds this immuneACCESS table with in-frame rearrangements only. Some clones are missing; in checked studies, unresolved V genes explain under half, and the rest has no known cause. V and J calls and clone size are given by that table; D and trimming were obtained from the DNA. The sample table lists about 17,000 clones, around 90% of them with a count of one. The ten largest account for approximately 1.2% of the sample.

The junction shows trimming of 5 bases on V and 5 bases on J, and the gene matches do not reach 11 bases of it. Counted from cysteine to phenylalanine, this CDR3 has 15 amino acids. CDR3 DNA only is kept here, 45 bases in frame from base 1. Per the germline V gene (reference sequence), SSHAT is the CDR1 and FNYEAQ is the CDR2. The receptor's source is a woman aged 35 to 75 with stage III lung adenocarcinoma. The specimen was peripheral blood mononuclear cells, collected before any cancer treatment. This chain is built from TRBV7-7 and TRBJ2-5; the junction holds 7 bases that match TRBD2. The encoded CDR3 is CASSLGGRGLETQYF. DNA sequence: TGTGCCAGCAGCCTCGGGGGGAGAGGGTTGGAGACCCAGTACTTC.